This TCR beta chain was recovered during a study of OX40 agonist ivuxolimab in advanced cancers. The data were produced by immunoSEQ multiplex PCR, yet TCRdb's version contains in-frame clones alone and is incomplete. The data hold about 110,000 clones, with approximately 90% observed a single time. Trimming stripped 5 bases from V and 7 bases from J, with 15 bases between. CDR1 is MNHEY and CDR2 is SVGAGI in the germline V gene. CDR3 length: 14 residues. The sample holds one count of this clone. The rearrangement joins TRBV6-5 to TRBJ1-3, with TRBD1 as a possible D gene (6 bases). The sequenced sample was CD4+ or CD8+ T cells sorted from blood, obtained in a trial of the OX40 agonist ivuxolimab. The TCR comes from an adult with an advanced solid tumor such as melanoma, head and neck, liver or kidney cancer. CDR3 bases: TGTGCCAGCAGTCTATCGTACAGGGAGAACACCATATATTTT. Translation: CASSLSYRENTIYF.